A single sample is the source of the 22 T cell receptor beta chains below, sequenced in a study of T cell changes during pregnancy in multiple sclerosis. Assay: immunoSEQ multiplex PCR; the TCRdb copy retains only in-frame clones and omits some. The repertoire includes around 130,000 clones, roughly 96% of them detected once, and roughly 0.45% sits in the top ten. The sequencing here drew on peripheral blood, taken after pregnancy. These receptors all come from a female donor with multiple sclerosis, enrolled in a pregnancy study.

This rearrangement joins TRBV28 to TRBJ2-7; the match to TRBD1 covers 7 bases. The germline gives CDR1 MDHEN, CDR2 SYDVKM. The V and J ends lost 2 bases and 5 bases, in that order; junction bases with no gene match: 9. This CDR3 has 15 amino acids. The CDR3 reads CASSLEGQPYHEQYF. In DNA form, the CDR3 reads TGTGCCAGCAGTTTAGAGGGACAGCCTTACCACGAGCAGTACTTC.

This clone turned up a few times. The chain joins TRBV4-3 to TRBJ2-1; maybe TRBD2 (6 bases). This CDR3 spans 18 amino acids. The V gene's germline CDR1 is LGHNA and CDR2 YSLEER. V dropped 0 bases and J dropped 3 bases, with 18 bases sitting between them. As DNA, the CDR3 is TGCGCCAGCAGCCAAGATTTCCCCCCAACGACTAGCTACAATGAGCAGTTCTTC. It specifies CASSQDFPPTTSYNEQFF.

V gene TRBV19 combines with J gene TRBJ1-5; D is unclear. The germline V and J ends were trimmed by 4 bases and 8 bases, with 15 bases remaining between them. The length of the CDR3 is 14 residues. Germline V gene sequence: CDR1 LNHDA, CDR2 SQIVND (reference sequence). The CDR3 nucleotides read TGTGCCAGTAGTAAACTCGGCAGCGGGGAGCCCCAGCATTTT. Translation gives CASSKLGSGEPQHF.

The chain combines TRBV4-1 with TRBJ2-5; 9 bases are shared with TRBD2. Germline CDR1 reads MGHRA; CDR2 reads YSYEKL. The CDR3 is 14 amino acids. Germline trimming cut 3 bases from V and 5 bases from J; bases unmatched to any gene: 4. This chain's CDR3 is CASSQREGLETQYF. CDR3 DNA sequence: TGCGCCAGCAGCCAGCGGGAGGGCTTGGAGACCCAGTACTTC.

The CDR3 here is CASTGPWDTQYF. The CDR3 bases are TGTGCCAGCACCGGTCCGTGGGATACGCAGTATTTT. The chain joins TRBV27 to TRBJ2-3; no clear D. Germline V CDR1 and CDR2: MNHEY, SMNVEV (reference sequence). The V end lost 7 bases, the J end lost 6 bases, and 11 bases lay between the germline ends. The CDR3 covers 12 residues.

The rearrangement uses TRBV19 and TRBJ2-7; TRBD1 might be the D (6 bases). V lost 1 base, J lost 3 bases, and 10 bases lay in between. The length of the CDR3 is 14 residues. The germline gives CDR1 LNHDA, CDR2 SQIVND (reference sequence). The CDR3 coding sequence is TGTGCCAGTAGTATAGCCGGCAGGGGCTACGAGCAGTACTTC. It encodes CASSIAGRGYEQYF.

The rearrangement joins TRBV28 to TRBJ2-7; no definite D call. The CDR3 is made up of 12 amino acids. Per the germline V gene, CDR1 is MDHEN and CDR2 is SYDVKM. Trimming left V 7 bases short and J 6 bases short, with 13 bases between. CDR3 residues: CASTSLFPEQYF. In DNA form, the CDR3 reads TGTGCCAGCACCTCTTTGTTTCCCGAGCAGTACTTC.

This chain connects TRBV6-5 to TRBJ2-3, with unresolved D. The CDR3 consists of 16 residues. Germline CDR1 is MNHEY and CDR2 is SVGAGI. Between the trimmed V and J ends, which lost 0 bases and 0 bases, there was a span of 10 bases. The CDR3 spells CASSYSIPGSTDTQYF. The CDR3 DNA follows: TGTGCCAGCAGTTACTCGATCCCCGGGAGCACAGATACGCAGTATTTT.

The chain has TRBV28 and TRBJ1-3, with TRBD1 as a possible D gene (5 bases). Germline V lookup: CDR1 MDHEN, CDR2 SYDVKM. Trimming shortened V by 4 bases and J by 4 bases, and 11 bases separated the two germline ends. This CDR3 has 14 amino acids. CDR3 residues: CASSSAGSGNTIYF. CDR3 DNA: TGTGCCAGCAGTTCCGCAGGGTCAGGAAACACCATATATTTT.

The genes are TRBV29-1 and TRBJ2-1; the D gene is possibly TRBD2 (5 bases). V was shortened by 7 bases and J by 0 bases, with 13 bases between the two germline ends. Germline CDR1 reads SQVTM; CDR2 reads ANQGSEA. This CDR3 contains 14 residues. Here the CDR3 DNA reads TGCAGCGCCGAGGGTGGGAGCTCCTACAATGAGCAGTTCTTC. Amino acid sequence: CSAEGGSSYNEQFF.

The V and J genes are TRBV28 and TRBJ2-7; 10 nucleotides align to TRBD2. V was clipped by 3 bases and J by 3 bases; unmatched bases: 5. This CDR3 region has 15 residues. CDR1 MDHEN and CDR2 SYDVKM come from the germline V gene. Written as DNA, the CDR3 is TGTGCCAGCAGTTTGAGTCTAGCGGGAGTCTACGAGCAGTACTTC. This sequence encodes CASSLSLAGVYEQYF.

The CDR3 reads CASSFRTGPRHQPQHF. The CDR3 nucleotides read TGTGCCAGCAGCTTTAGGACAGGTCCTCGACACCAGCCCCAGCATTTT. The chain recombines TRBV5-6 with TRBJ1-5, with 7 bases matching TRBD1. The CDR3 sequence is 16 residues long. CDR1 SGHDT and CDR2 YYEEEE come from the germline V gene. V was clipped by 2 bases and J by 7 bases; unmatched bases: 12.

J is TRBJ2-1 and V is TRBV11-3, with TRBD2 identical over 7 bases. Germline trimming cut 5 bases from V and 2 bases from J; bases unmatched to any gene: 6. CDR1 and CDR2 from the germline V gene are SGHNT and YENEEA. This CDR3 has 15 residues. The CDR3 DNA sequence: TGTGCCAGCAGCCCGCGGGAGTCCGCCTACAATGAGCAGTTCTTC. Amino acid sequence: CASSPRESAYNEQFF.

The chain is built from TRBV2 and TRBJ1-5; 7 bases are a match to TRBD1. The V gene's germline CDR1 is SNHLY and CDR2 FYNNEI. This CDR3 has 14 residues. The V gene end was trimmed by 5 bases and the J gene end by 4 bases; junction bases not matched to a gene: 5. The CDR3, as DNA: TGTGCCAGCAGTATCACAGGGGCTAATCAGCCCCAGCATTTT. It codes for CASSITGANQPQHF.

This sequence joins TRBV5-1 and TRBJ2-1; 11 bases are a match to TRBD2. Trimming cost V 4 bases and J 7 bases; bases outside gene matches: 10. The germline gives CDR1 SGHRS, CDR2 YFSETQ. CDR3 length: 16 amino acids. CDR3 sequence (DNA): TGCGCCAGCAGCCCTAGCGGGAGGCCCCAAAGGAATGAGCAGTTCTTC. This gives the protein CASSPSGRPQRNEQFF.

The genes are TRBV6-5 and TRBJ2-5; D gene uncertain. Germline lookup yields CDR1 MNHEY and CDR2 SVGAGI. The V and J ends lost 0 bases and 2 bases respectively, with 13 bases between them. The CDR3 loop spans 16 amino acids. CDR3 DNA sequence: TGTGCCAGCAGTTACTCCCCCCTAGATTTTCAAGAGACCCAGTACTTC. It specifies CASSYSPLDFQETQYF.

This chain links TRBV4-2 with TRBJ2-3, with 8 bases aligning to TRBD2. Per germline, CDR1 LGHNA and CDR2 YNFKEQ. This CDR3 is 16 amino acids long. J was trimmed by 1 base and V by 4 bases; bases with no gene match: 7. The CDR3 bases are TGTGCCAGCAGCCCCGGGGTAGCGGGGCGCACAGATACGCAGTATTTT. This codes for CASSPGVAGRTDTQYF.

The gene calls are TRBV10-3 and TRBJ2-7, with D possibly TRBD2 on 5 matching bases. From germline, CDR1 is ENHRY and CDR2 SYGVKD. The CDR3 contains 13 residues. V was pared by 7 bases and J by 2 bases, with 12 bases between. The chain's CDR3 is CAIKTGGTYEQYF. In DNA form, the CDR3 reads TGTGCCATCAAGACCGGAGGCACCTACGAGCAGTACTTC.

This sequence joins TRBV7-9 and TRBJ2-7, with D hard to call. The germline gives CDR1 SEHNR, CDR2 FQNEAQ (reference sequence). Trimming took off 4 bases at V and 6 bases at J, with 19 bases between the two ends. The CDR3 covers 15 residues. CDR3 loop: CASSSKALPRAEQYF. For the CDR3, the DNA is TGTGCCAGCAGCTCCAAAGCGTTACCACGAGCCGAGCAGTACTTC.

The CDR3 loop reads CASSDRVTNTEAFF. The CDR3 DNA is TGTGCCAGCAGTGACAGGGTTACGAACACTGAAGCTTTCTTT. The chain links TRBV2 to TRBJ1-1; D is possibly TRBD1 (5 bases). The CDR3 consists of 14 residues. V was clipped by 3 bases and J by 1 base, with 9 bases between them. Germline CDR1 is SNHLY and CDR2 is FYNNEI.

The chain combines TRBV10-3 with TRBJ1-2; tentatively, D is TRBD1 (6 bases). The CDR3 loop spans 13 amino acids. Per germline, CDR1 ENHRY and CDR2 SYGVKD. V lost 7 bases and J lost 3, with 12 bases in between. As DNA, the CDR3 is TGTGCCATCAATACAGGGCTAGACTATGGCTACACCTTC. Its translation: CAINTGLDYGYTF.

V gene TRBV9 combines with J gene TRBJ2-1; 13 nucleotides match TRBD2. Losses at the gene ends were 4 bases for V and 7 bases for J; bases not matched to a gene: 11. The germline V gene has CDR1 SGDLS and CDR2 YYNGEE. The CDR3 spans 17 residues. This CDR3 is CASSILGLAGVSNEQFF. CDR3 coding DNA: TGTGCCAGCAGCATACTCGGACTAGCGGGAGTGTCGAATGAGCAGTTCTTC.